A selection of T cell receptor beta chains follows, all from one sample in a study of blood T cell repertoires in COVID-19. Assay used: immunoSEQ multiplex PCR; TCRdb lists only in-frame clones, some missing. The table has about 190,000 clones, 65% to 85% seen once. Sequencing was done on a sample of PBMCs or T cells enriched from blood (not recorded which). These receptors were collected from a woman in her 30s who had recovered from COVID-19. Each CDR3 is given with its conserved first and last residue. The D gene is left open where the match is weak. Some rows mark clone size as missing; the rest say once, few, many or name a class of expanded clone.

abundance: -; d_gene: -; j_gene: TRBJ2-1; v_gene: TRBV6-5; CDR3nt: TGTGCCAGCCGATCCGGGACTTACTACAATGAGCAGTTCTTC; CDR3aa: CASRSGTYYNEQFF
abundance: -; d_gene: TRBD1; j_gene: TRBJ1-1; v_gene: TRBV7-9; CDR3nt: TGTGCCAGCAGCCAACCTGGCGGGACAGCGAACACTGAAGCTTTCTTT; CDR3aa: CASSQPGGTANTEAFF
abundance: -; d_gene: -; j_gene: TRBJ2-7; v_gene: TRBV28; CDR3nt: TGTGCCAGCAGTTTATGGGATCGGGAGTCTGGCGAGCAGTACTTC; CDR3aa: CASSLWDRESGEQYF
abundance: -; d_gene: -; j_gene: TRBJ2-7; v_gene: TRBV18; CDR3nt: TGTGCCAGCTCACCAGTCGGTCATCGCGACGAGCAGTACTTC; CDR3aa: CASSPVGHRDEQYF
abundance: -; d_gene: TRBD1; j_gene: TRBJ2-7; v_gene: TRBV18; CDR3nt: TGTGCCAGCTCACCTGGGGACAGGGGAGAAGAGCAGTACTTC; CDR3aa: CASSPGDRGEEQYF
abundance: once; d_gene: -; j_gene: TRBJ1-6; v_gene: TRBV18; CDR3nt: TGTGCCAGCTCACCCCCCACAGCTTATAATTCACCCCTCCACTTT; CDR3aa: CASSPPTAYNSPLHF
abundance: -; d_gene: TRBD1; j_gene: TRBJ1-1; v_gene: TRBV19; CDR3nt: TGTGCCAGTAGTATAGTAGGGACAGGCCAAGCTTTCTTT; CDR3aa: CASSIVGTGQAFF
abundance: -; d_gene: -; j_gene: TRBJ1-2; v_gene: TRBV29-1; CDR3nt: TGCAGCGTTTCCCAGGGATTTTACTATGGCTACACCTTC; CDR3aa: CSVSQGFYYGYTF
abundance: -; d_gene: -; j_gene: TRBJ1-5; v_gene: TRBV30; CDR3nt: TGTGCCTGGAGCCCGGACTGGGTGAATCAGCCCCAGCATTTT; CDR3aa: CAWSPDWVNQPQHF
abundance: once; d_gene: TRBD1; j_gene: TRBJ2-5; v_gene: TRBV6-6; CDR3nt: TGTGCCAGCAGTTACGGGACAGGGGGCCAAGAGACCCAGTACTTC; CDR3aa: CASSYGTGGQETQYF
abundance: few; d_gene: -; j_gene: TRBJ1-1; v_gene: TRBV14; CDR3nt: TGTGCCAGCAGCCAAGGAAACGGGGGGGCTTTCTTT; CDR3aa: CASSQGNGGAFF
abundance: -; d_gene: -; j_gene: TRBJ2-1; v_gene: TRBV7-2; CDR3nt: TGTGCCAGCAGCTTATCTGTATACAATGAGCAGTTCTTC; CDR3aa: CASSLSVYNEQFF
abundance: -; d_gene: TRBD1; j_gene: TRBJ2-1; v_gene: TRBV7-2; CDR3nt: TGTGCCAGCAGCGCAAGGACAGGGGATGAGCAGTTCTTC; CDR3aa: CASSARTGDEQFF
abundance: -; d_gene: TRBD2; j_gene: TRBJ2-5; v_gene: TRBV6-5; CDR3nt: TGTGCCAGCAGTTCCGGACTAGCGGGAGGAGAGACCCAGTACTTC; CDR3aa: CASSSGLAGGETQYF
abundance: few; d_gene: TRBD1; j_gene: TRBJ1-3; v_gene: TRBV28; CDR3nt: TGTGCCAGCAGTCGCCACGGGACAGGTGGAAACACCATATATTTT; CDR3aa: CASSRHGTGGNTIYF
abundance: -; d_gene: -; j_gene: TRBJ2-7; v_gene: TRBV2; CDR3nt: TGTGCCAGCAGTGTCTTATACGAGCAGTACTTC; CDR3aa: CASSVLYEQYF
abundance: -; d_gene: TRBD2; j_gene: TRBJ2-1; v_gene: TRBV10-1; CDR3nt: TGCGCCAGCAGTGCAGTCCTAAGTAGCGGGGGGGAGTCCTACAATGAGCAGTTCTTC; CDR3aa: CASSAVLSSGGESYNEQFF
abundance: -; d_gene: -; j_gene: TRBJ1-5; v_gene: TRBV3-1/TRBV3-2; CDR3nt: TGTGCCAGCAGCGGCGGGGGGGAACAGCCCCAGCATTTT; CDR3aa: CASSGGGEQPQHF
abundance: -; d_gene: -; j_gene: TRBJ2-7; v_gene: TRBV30; CDR3nt: TGTGCCTGGATGGAGTCTCGGGAGCAGTACTTC; CDR3aa: CAWMESREQYF
abundance: -; d_gene: TRBD1; j_gene: TRBJ2-7; v_gene: TRBV9; CDR3nt: TGTGCCAGCAGCCCTAGGGGACAGTCCTCCTACGAGCAGTACTTC; CDR3aa: CASSPRGQSSYEQYF
abundance: -; d_gene: -; j_gene: TRBJ2-4; v_gene: TRBV28; CDR3nt: TGTGCCAGCAGCTCCGGGACACCTAAAAACATTCAGTACTTC; CDR3aa: CASSSGTPKNIQYF
abundance: -; d_gene: TRBD1; j_gene: TRBJ1-6; v_gene: TRBV19; CDR3nt: TGTGCCAGTAGTGAAGGGGGCCCTAATTCACCCCTCCACTTT; CDR3aa: CASSEGGPNSPLHF
abundance: few; d_gene: TRBD1; j_gene: TRBJ1-5; v_gene: TRBV24-1; CDR3nt: TGTGCCACCAGTGGCGGGACAGGGGATCAGCCCCAGCATTTT; CDR3aa: CATSGGTGDQPQHF
abundance: -; d_gene: TRBD1; j_gene: TRBJ1-4; v_gene: TRBV30; CDR3nt: TGTGCCAGCAAGGGGGCTGATGAAAAACTGTTTTTT; CDR3aa: CASKGADEKLFF
abundance: -; d_gene: TRBD1; j_gene: TRBJ2-2; v_gene: TRBV5-1; CDR3nt: TGCGCCAGCAGCTTGGGAGGGACAGCGAACACCGGGGAGCTGTTTTTT; CDR3aa: CASSLGGTANTGELFF
abundance: -; d_gene: -; j_gene: TRBJ1-1; v_gene: TRBV3-1/TRBV3-2; CDR3nt: TGTGCCAGCAGCCATCCCAAAGGGGACACCCGGTATGAAGCTTTCTTT; CDR3aa: CASSHPKGDTRYEAFF
abundance: -; d_gene: TRBD1; j_gene: TRBJ1-5; v_gene: TRBV20-1; CDR3nt: TGCAGTGCTAGTGGGGCCGTCGACAGGGCGATGAAGCAGCCCCAGCATTTT; CDR3aa: CSASGAVDRAMKQPQHF
abundance: -; d_gene: -; j_gene: TRBJ1-2; v_gene: TRBV2; CDR3nt: TGTGCCAGCCGGAAGGGCTTAGGGGAAGGTGGCTACACCTTC; CDR3aa: CASRKGLGEGGYTF
abundance: -; d_gene: -; j_gene: TRBJ2-1; v_gene: TRBV6-5; CDR3nt: TGTGCCAGCAGTTACTCGAAGAGCGGCAAGCAGTTCTTC; CDR3aa: CASSYSKSGKQFF
abundance: -; d_gene: TRBD2; j_gene: TRBJ2-5; v_gene: TRBV7-8; CDR3nt: TGTGCCAGCAGCTTTGGGCGGGAGGGGGAGACCCAGTACTTC; CDR3aa: CASSFGREGETQYF
abundance: -; d_gene: TRBD1; j_gene: TRBJ2-3; v_gene: TRBV19; CDR3nt: TGTGCCAGTAGACCTACAGGGGTCACAGATACGCAGTATTTT; CDR3aa: CASRPTGVTDTQYF
abundance: -; d_gene: TRBD1; j_gene: TRBJ2-7; v_gene: TRBV5-1; CDR3nt: TGCGCCAGCAGCCTCCGGGACAGGGGTTACGAGCAGTACTTC; CDR3aa: CASSLRDRGYEQYF
abundance: few; d_gene: TRBD1; j_gene: TRBJ1-6; v_gene: TRBV5-8; CDR3nt: TGTGCCAGCAGCCGGACAGGGAGCTCCTATAATTCACCCCTCCACTTT; CDR3aa: CASSRTGSSYNSPLHF
abundance: -; d_gene: -; j_gene: TRBJ2-2; v_gene: TRBV7-8; CDR3nt: TGTGCCAGCAGCTTCAGGGTCCCCGGGGAGCTGTTTTTT; CDR3aa: CASSFRVPGELFF
abundance: many; d_gene: -; j_gene: TRBJ2-3; v_gene: TRBV2; CDR3nt: TGTGCCAGCAATGTGAGGGCTGCAGATACGCAGTATTTT; CDR3aa: CASNVRAADTQYF
abundance: -; d_gene: -; j_gene: TRBJ2-1; v_gene: TRBV28; CDR3nt: TGTGCCAGCAGTTTTCCCCAGGAACCCTATGCCTACAATGAGCAGTTCTTC; CDR3aa: CASSFPQEPYAYNEQFF
abundance: -; d_gene: TRBD1; j_gene: TRBJ2-1; v_gene: TRBV6-5; CDR3nt: TGTGCCAGCAGTTTACCGCGGACAGGGGGGGTCGATGAGCAGTTCTTC; CDR3aa: CASSLPRTGGVDEQFF
abundance: -; d_gene: TRBD1; j_gene: TRBJ1-5; v_gene: TRBV5-1; CDR3nt: TGCGCCAGCAGCATCGACAGGGGGTTAGGGCAGCCCCAGCATTTT; CDR3aa: CASSIDRGLGQPQHF
abundance: -; d_gene: -; j_gene: TRBJ2-3; v_gene: TRBV6-5; CDR3nt: TGTGCCAGCAGTTCCCGCCAGGGGACCACAGATACGCAGTATTTT; CDR3aa: CASSSRQGTTDTQYF
abundance: -; d_gene: -; j_gene: TRBJ1-3; v_gene: TRBV27; CDR3nt: TGTGCCAGCAGAGACAAGGTTTTTGGAAACACCATATATTTT; CDR3aa: CASRDKVFGNTIYF
abundance: -; d_gene: TRBD1; j_gene: TRBJ2-4; v_gene: TRBV28; CDR3nt: TGTGCCAGCAGTTTCCGCGGACAGGGAAGAGCCAAAAACATTCAGTACTTC; CDR3aa: CASSFRGQGRAKNIQYF
abundance: -; d_gene: -; j_gene: TRBJ1-5; v_gene: TRBV7-8; CDR3nt: TGTGCCAGCAGCTCCAATATAGGGACATCTAATCAGCCCCAGCATTTT; CDR3aa: CASSSNIGTSNQPQHF
abundance: -; d_gene: -; j_gene: TRBJ2-1; v_gene: TRBV27; CDR3nt: TGTGCCAGCAGGCGGATCGCCTACAATGAGCAGTTCTTC; CDR3aa: CASRRIAYNEQFF
abundance: -; d_gene: TRBD1; j_gene: TRBJ2-2; v_gene: TRBV7-9; CDR3nt: TGTGCCAGCACTCAGTGGGGGACAGGGAACACCGGGGAGCTGTTTTTT; CDR3aa: CASTQWGTGNTGELFF
abundance: -; d_gene: TRBD1; j_gene: TRBJ2-5; v_gene: TRBV5-1; CDR3nt: TGCGCCAGCAGCTTCGACAGGGGAAGGGCAGAGACCCAGTACTTC; CDR3aa: CASSFDRGRAETQYF
abundance: once; d_gene: -; j_gene: TRBJ1-6; v_gene: TRBV9; CDR3nt: TGTGCCAGCAGCGTCGGAGCTGATAATTCACCCCTCCACTTT; CDR3aa: CASSVGADNSPLHF
abundance: -; d_gene: TRBD1; j_gene: TRBJ2-5; v_gene: TRBV14; CDR3nt: TGTGCCAGCAGCCACGGACAGGGGGCCTCCTTTACCCAGTACTTC; CDR3aa: CASSHGQGASFTQYF
abundance: -; d_gene: -; j_gene: TRBJ2-3; v_gene: TRBV7-8; CDR3nt: TGTGCCAGCAGCTTAGGTTCCCGGGCAGATACGCAGTATTTT; CDR3aa: CASSLGSRADTQYF